This T cell receptor (beta chain) stems from a study of blood T cell repertoires in COVID-19. As for the study in general: Samples taken during acute and convalescent COVID-19 were collected in the United States, Italy and Spain. PBMCs, B-cell-depleted T cells, or T cells provided the cDNA or gDNA that made up the material.

Original processing notes: Scientists estimated how many nucleated cells there were by amplifying reference gene primers. Assay used: immunoSEQ multiplex PCR; TCRdb lists only in-frame clones, some missing. V and J calls and clone size are copied from that table; D and trimming were computed from the DNA. The sample has some 250,000 clones, about 85% seen once. CDR1 and CDR2 from the germline V gene are MDHEN and SYDVKM. V lost 6 bases to trimming and J lost 4 bases, with 21 bases between them. The length of the CDR3 is 16 residues. This chain uses TRBV28 with TRBJ1-1; the D gene is possibly TRBD1 (6 bases). Sequencing used peripheral blood. This sequence originates from a man in his sixties who had recovered from COVID-19. CDR3 nucleotides: TGTGCCAGCAGCCTAACGGGACAAACGAGGGGCACTGAAGCTTTCTTT. It translates to CASSLTGQTRGTEAFF. The full variable domain, its missing parts supplied by reference TRBV28 and TRBJ1-1, is DVKVTQSSRYLVKRTGEKVFLECVQDMDHENMFWYRQDPGLGLRLIYFSYDVKMKEKGDIPEGYSVSREKKERFSLILESASTNQTSMYLCASSLTGQTRGTEAFFGQGTRLTVV.